The 20 T cell receptor beta chains presented below share a single source sample, sequenced in a study of shared clonotypes between healthy human individuals. Some clones are missing from TCRdb's copy, which holds only in-frame ones; the method was immunoSEQ multiplex PCR. Among about a million clones listed, 77% were seen once. Sequences were obtained from memory CD4+ T cells from PBMCs. Regarding subset: CD45RA-negative fraction. These receptors were taken from a man between 18 and 29 years old in good health. Some clones in this sample may be carry-over from other donors' samples.

The chain combines TRBV2 with TRBJ2-7; D is uncertain. V shed 4 bases and J shed 1 base, with 11 bases lying between them. Germline lookup yields CDR1 SNHLY and CDR2 FYNNEI. The CDR3 length is 14 residues. The CDR3: CASSARVGSYEQYF. In nucleotides, the CDR3 is TGTGCCAGCAGTGCCCGGGTAGGGTCCTACGAGCAGTACTTC.

The chain is built from TRBV30 and TRBJ2-7, with D possibly matching TRBD2 (5 bases). V was shortened by 3 bases and J by 9 bases, with 12 bases between the two germline ends. The CDR3 runs to 11 residues. The germline CDR1 and CDR2 sequences are GTSNPN and SVGIG (reference sequence). The CDR3 region is CAWSRDRRQYF. For the CDR3, the DNA is TGTGCCTGGAGCCGGGATCGAAGGCAGTACTTC.

The chain has TRBV7-2 and TRBJ2-7, with D possibly being TRBD2 (6 bases). Germline V gene data show CDR1 as SGHTA and CDR2 as FQGNSA. This CDR3 contains 13 residues. Trimming cost V 3 bases and J 5 bases, with 11 bases left between them. The CDR3 DNA sequence: TGTGCCAGCAGCTTCGGCAGGGAGGACGAGCAGTACTTC. Translating gives CASSFGREDEQYF.

The chain couples TRBV5-1 to TRBJ1-5; D is unresolved. The CDR3 has 13 residues. The V end was cut by 4 bases, the J end by 0 bases, with 5 bases between. Germline CDR1 SGHRS, CDR2 YFSETQ. The CDR3 DNA is TGCGCCAGCAGCCACGGTAGCAATCAGCCCCAGCATTTT. Translated, it gives CASSHGSNQPQHF.

The rearrangement joins TRBV19 to TRBJ1-1, with unresolved D. Germline lookup yields CDR1 LNHDA and CDR2 SQIVND (reference sequence). Between the trimmed V and J ends, which lost 8 bases and 0 bases, there was a span of 10 bases. The CDR3 loop spans 13 amino acids. The CDR3 nucleotides read TGTGCCAGTTGCCCCGAGATGAACACTGAAGCTTTCTTT. Residues: CASCPEMNTEAFF.

The CDR3 region has the DNA TGTGCCAGCTCAGGGACAGGGGGCGCCCCTGATGGAAACACCATATATTTT. Translated: CASSGTGGAPDGNTIYF. V gene TRBV18 combines with J gene TRBJ1-3; 12 nucleotides align to TRBD1. Unmatched junction bases numbered 8, after V lost 5 bases and J lost 3 bases. Germline V gene sequence: CDR1 KGHSH, CDR2 LQKENI. The CDR3 totals 17 residues.

In its sample, this clone was seen once. Other DNA sequences in the sample encode the same CDR3. This chain links TRBV11-2 with TRBJ1-3, with D perhaps matching TRBD1 (5 bases). With 5 bases removed from V and 0 bases from J, the gap between germline ends came to 11 bases. This CDR3 region has 15 residues. Per germline, CDR1 SGHAT and CDR2 FQNNGV. The CDR3 loop is CASSLVRDSGNTIYF. The CDR3 coding sequence is TGTGCCAGCAGCCTAGTCAGGGACTCTGGAAACACCATATATTTT.

The chain employs TRBV29-1 and TRBJ2-7; a possible D gene is TRBD1 (5 bases). The CDR3 is made up of 12 amino acids. V was trimmed by 6 bases and J by 3 bases, leaving 12 bases between them. CDR1 SQVTM and CDR2 ANQGSEA come from the germline V gene. This CDR3 is CSVGLGLYEQYF. The CDR3 bases are TGCAGCGTAGGGTTGGGGCTCTACGAGCAGTACTTC.

The V gene is TRBV2, the J gene TRBJ2-7; tentatively, D is TRBD1 (5 bases). CDR3 length: 13 amino acids. Germline V lookup: CDR1 SNHLY, CDR2 FYNNEI. Trimming shortened V by 3 bases and J by 2 bases, and 8 bases separated the two germline ends. CDR3 nucleotide sequence: TGTGCCAGCAGTGAGACAGTCCCCTACGAGCAGTACTTC. It translates to CASSETVPYEQYF.

This sequence joins TRBV7-9 and TRBJ1-2; no reliable D call. The germline V gene encodes CDR1 SEHNR and CDR2 FQNEAQ (reference sequence). The germline V and J ends were trimmed by 5 bases and 0 bases, with 10 bases remaining between them. This CDR3 contains 14 residues. CDR3 sequence: CASSPSLANYGYTF. The CDR3 nucleotides are TGTGCCAGCAGCCCCAGCCTGGCTAACTATGGCTACACCTTC.

The chain is built from TRBV7-2 and TRBJ1-4, with TRBD1 identical over 9 bases. This CDR3 is 15 amino acids long. The junction had 5 bases not matched to a gene; V was cut back by 2 bases and J by 7 bases. Germline V CDR1 and CDR2: SGHTA, FQGNSA. The CDR3 DNA reads as TGTGCCAGCAGCTTACAGGGACAGGGCGGTGAAAAACTGTTTTTT. This sequence encodes CASSLQGQGGEKLFF.

This clone was observed once. This chain joins TRBV9 and TRBJ2-6; 10 bases fit TRBD1. CDR1 is SGDLS, CDR2 YYNGEE, per germline. The CDR3 is 21 residues long. The junction had 13 bases not matched to a gene; V was cut back by 0 bases and J by 1 base. CDR3 in DNA: TGTGCCAGCAGCGTAGATGACAGGGGGCGGTTAAGAGTTTCTGGGGCCAACGTCCTGACTTTC. Amino acid sequence: CASSVDDRGRLRVSGANVLTF.

The rearrangement joins TRBV28 to TRBJ2-7; D could derive from TRBD1 or TRBD2 (6 bases each). The CDR3 contains 14 residues. CDR1 is MDHEN and CDR2 is SYDVKM in the germline V gene. The V gene lost 3 bases and the J gene lost 7 bases, with 16 bases spanning the gap. CDR3 nucleotides: TGTGCCAGCAGTTTGTGGGGGGCGCCTGGAGAGCAGTACTTC. This sequence encodes CASSLWGAPGEQYF.

This chain links TRBV5-6 with TRBJ2-7; no clear D gene. The CDR3 is 14 amino acids. Germline V gene sequence: CDR1 SGHDT, CDR2 YYEEEE. The ends were cut back, 1 base at V and 2 bases at J, with 10 bases in the middle. The CDR3 bases are TGTGCCAGCAGCTTGTGGCTACCCCCCTACGAGCAGTACTTC. Encoded protein: CASSLWLPPYEQYF.

This sequence joins TRBV9 and TRBJ2-1; 8 bases line up with TRBD2. Per germline, CDR1 SGDLS and CDR2 YYNGEE. This CDR3 has 15 residues. J was trimmed by 7 bases and V by 0 bases; bases with no gene match: 6. CDR3 DNA sequence: TGTGCCAGCAGCGTAGTGAGCGGGAGTTGGAATGAGCAGTTCTTC. As protein: CASSVVSGSWNEQFF.

This clone was detected once. In DNA, the CDR3 is TGTGCCAGCAGTGCCTCCGACAGGGCCTATGGCTACACCTTC. Protein: CASSASDRAYGYTF. The rearrangement joins TRBV27 to TRBJ1-2, with TRBD1 matching over 7 bases. This CDR3 has 14 amino acids. After removal of 5 bases from V and 4 bases from J, the junction contained 7 bases not matched to a gene. Looked up from germline, CDR1 is MNHEY and CDR2 is SMNVEV (reference sequence).

The V gene is TRBV18, the J gene TRBJ1-3; TRBD1 matches 8 bases. CDR1 and CDR2 (germline): KGHSH, LQKENI. J gave up 6 bases and V 1 base, and 5 bases lay outside the gene matches. This CDR3 comprises 15 residues. CDR3 sequence reads: CASSPLQGAENTIYF. Here the CDR3 DNA reads TGTGCCAGCTCACCACTTCAGGGGGCGGAAAACACCATATATTTT.

The genes are TRBV7-3 and TRBJ2-1; no definite D call. The CDR3 sequence is 12 residues long. V shed 2 bases and J shed 4 bases, with 3 bases lying between them. Per germline, CDR1 SGHTA and CDR2 FQGTGA. The CDR3, as DNA: TGTGCCAGCAGCTTACTATACAATGAGCAGTTCTTC. Residues: CASSLLYNEQFF.

The chain combines TRBV28 with TRBJ1-1; TRBD1 matches 9 bases. The junction had 4 bases not matched to a gene; V was cut back by 6 bases and J by 8 bases. Germline V gives CDR1 MDHEN, CDR2 SYDVKM. This CDR3 is 12 amino acids long. CDR3 DNA sequence: TGTGCCAGCAGACAGGGGGCGTTCGAAGCTTTCTTT. The encoded protein is CASRQGAFEAFF.

The rearrangement uses TRBV6-1 and TRBJ1-1; 8 nucleotides line up with TRBD1. Germline V gives CDR1 MNHNS, CDR2 SASEGT. V was pared by 6 bases and J by 1 base, with 4 bases of the junction left unmatched. The CDR3 length is 14 residues. The CDR3 here is CASSPGTGNTEAFF. The CDR3 coding sequence is TGTGCCAGCAGCCCTGGGACAGGGAACACTGAAGCTTTCTTT.